This T cell receptor beta chain was sequenced in a study of shared clonotypes between healthy human individuals. Study-level information: Plates per donor: three CD4 naive, three CD4 memory, two CD8 naive, one CD8 memory. Findings and limits, study-wide: Sorted-subset sequencing, rarefaction showed, was incomplete despite large depth.

The CD4+ fraction was divided into a CD45RA+ naive subset and a CD45RA-negative memory subset. This CDR3 is 15 amino acids long. Trimming took 5 bases from V and 5 from J, leaving 19 bases between them. Looked up from germline, CDR1 is SGHRS and CDR2 is YFSETQ. On this clone itself: What it binds is unknown.

Deep-level running was used for the assay. Repertoires were generated with immunoSEQ multiplex PCR, while TCRdb's copy carries only in-frame clones and drops some. The table has around 2.5 million clones, roughly 93% seen once. This TCR was sampled from a man younger than 30 in good health. Some clones in this sample may be carry-over from other donors' samples. V gene TRBV5-1 combines with J gene TRBJ2-5; D perhaps matches TRBD2 (7 bases). Material: naive CD4+ T cells from PBMCs. Stated subset: CD45RA+ positively selected. CDR3 DNA sequence: TGCGCCAGCAGTATAGCCAAGGGGGGGTCGGAGACCCAGTACTTC. The encoded protein is CASSIAKGGSETQYF.